This TCR beta chain is drawn from a study of CD8+ T cells in alopecia areata. Reverse transcribed after extraction, RNA yielded cDNA as the sequencing template. Sequencing used immunoSEQ multiplex PCR; TCRdb keeps in-frame clones, though not all of them. Here the sample spans about 200,000 clones, roughly three fifths being singletons. The CDR3 has 13 amino acids. The germline CDR1 and CDR2 sequences are SGHAT and FQDESV (reference sequence). Trimming removed 5 bases from V and 5 bases from J, with 12 bases in between. Treatment noted: oral pan-JAK inhibitor, 5-10 mg twice daily. The genes are TRBV11-1 and TRBJ2-5; tentative D call: TRBD2 (5 bases). The sample consisted of CD4+ T cells sorted from blood, taken at week 4, from a patient treated with tofacitinib. The sequence derives from a human donor with alopecia areata. In nucleotides, the CDR3 is TGTGCCAGCAGCCGAGACCGGGATGAGACCCAGTACTTC. Amino acid sequence: CASSRDRDETQYF.